The 21 T cell receptor beta chains below come from one sample, sequenced in a study of CD8 T cells in ankylosing spondylitis. TCRdb independently ran MiXCR on the 5' RACE reads; one entry per CDR3 protein. The sample has 200,000 to 250,000 distinct CDR3 sequences; over 9.5% are singletons. Specimen: blood, either unsorted or a sorted T cell fraction (not recorded which). The receptors shown here come from a male donor with ankylosing spondylitis or in good health (not recorded which).

This clonotype was counted only a few times. V is TRBV7-3 and J is TRBJ2-7; maybe TRBD1 (6 bases). The length of the CDR3 is 14 residues. The germline V and J ends were trimmed by 3 bases and 7 bases, with 16 bases remaining between them. CDR1 is SGHTA and CDR2 is FQGTGA in the germline V gene. The CDR3 region is CASSLGAPSWEQYF. As DNA, the CDR3 is TGTGCCAGCAGCTTGGGGGCCCCCTCCTGGGAGCAGTACTTC.

This clonotype appeared many times. The rearrangement uses TRBV12-3 or TRBV12-4 and TRBJ1-3; the D is unclear. This CDR3 region has 14 residues. With 2 bases removed from V and 4 bases from J, the gap between germline ends came to 9 bases. The CDR3 sequence is CASSLNRGGNTIYF. For the CDR3, the DNA is TGTGCCAGCAGTTTAAATCGAGGGGGAAACACCATATATTTT.

V and J are TRBV24-1 and TRBJ2-2, with TRBD1 matching over 8 bases. CDR1 is KGHDR, CDR2 SFDVKD, per germline. This CDR3 has 17 residues. Trimming took 3 bases from V and 1 from J; bases not matched to a gene: 6. This chain's CDR3 is CATSDHDRGWNTGELFF. Here the CDR3 DNA reads TGTGCCACCAGTGATCACGACAGGGGATGGAACACCGGGGAGCTGTTTTTT.

This clonotype was seen more than once but under ten times. The chain recombines TRBV28 with TRBJ2-7; the match to TRBD1 covers 9 bases. Germline V gene sequence: CDR1 MDHEN, CDR2 SYDVKM. With 5 bases clipped from V and 7 bases from J, the junction kept 9 bases outside the gene matches. This CDR3 is built from 14 residues. CDR3 bases: TGTGCCAGCAGTCCACAGGGGGCCTTGAGGGAGCAGTACTTC. Its protein is CASSPQGALREQYF.

Many counts were recorded for this clonotype. The CDR3, as DNA: TGTGCCAGCAGCAACCGACGAGGGACAGACTTTAGCAATCAGCCCCAGCATTTT. As protein: CASSNRRGTDFSNQPQHF. This sequence joins TRBV6-1 and TRBJ1-5; 7 bases line up with TRBD1. V lost 6 bases to trimming and J lost 0 bases; unmatched junction nucleotides: 14. Germline assignment: CDR1 MNHNS and CDR2 SASEGT. CDR3 length equals 18 residues.

The chain's CDR3 is CASSLDSLETQYF. For the CDR3, the DNA is TGTGCCAGCAGCTTGGACAGTTTGGAGACCCAGTACTTC. The rearrangement uses TRBV4-2 and TRBJ2-5; D is perhaps TRBD1 (6 bases). Germline loops: CDR1 LGHNA, CDR2 YNFKEQ. This CDR3 has 13 amino acids. With 5 bases removed from V and 5 bases from J, the gap between germline ends came to 12 bases.

This clonotype was seen a handful of times. CDR3 coding DNA: TGTGCCAGCAGCTTAGTTGGAGGGCAGGGGGAGACCCAGTACTTC. This encodes CASSLVGGQGETQYF. The V gene is TRBV11-2, the J gene TRBJ2-5; D might be TRBD1 or TRBD2, each matching 6 bases. The CDR3 spans 15 residues. Germline V gene data show CDR1 as SGHAT and CDR2 as FQNNGV. V lost 1 base to trimming and J lost 5 bases, with 14 bases between them.

The chain recombines TRBV10-3 with TRBJ2-5; D is perhaps TRBD2 (6 bases). This CDR3 is built from 17 residues. V lost 3 bases and J 2 bases, leaving 19 bases between the germline ends. The germline V gene has CDR1 ENHRY and CDR2 SYGVKD. The CDR3 coding sequence is TGTGCCATCAGTGACCCAACAGCCGGGGGTAGACAAGAGACCCAGTACTTC. This gives the protein CAISDPTAGGRQETQYF.

This rearrangement joins TRBV12-3 or TRBV12-4 to TRBJ1-5; D remains ambiguous. The V end lost 5 bases, the J end lost 4 bases, and 12 bases lay between the germline ends. The CDR3 runs 14 residues. The DNA for the CDR3 is TGTGCCAGCAGTCCCCAAAGGTCGAATCAGCCCCAGCATTTT. Translation gives CASSPQRSNQPQHF.

This chain uses TRBV30 with TRBJ1-5; D not certain. CDR1 is GTSNPN and CDR2 is SVGIG in the germline V gene (reference sequence). The CDR3 extends over 16 amino acids. V was cut by 1 base and J by 4 bases, with 17 bases left in between. The CDR3 DNA reads as TGTGCCTGGAGTGCGGGTCTCGGGCTGGGTAATCAGCCCCAGCATTTT. Its protein is CAWSAGLGLGNQPQHF.

In its sample, this clonotype was seen many times. This chain uses TRBV5-8 with TRBJ2-1, with 9 bases matching TRBD2. J was trimmed by 5 bases and V by 2 bases; bases with no gene match: 5. The CDR3 extends over 15 amino acids. Germline V gives CDR1 SGHTS, CDR2 YDEGEE. The chain's CDR3 is CASSFPGLANNEQFF. The CDR3 DNA reads TGTGCCAGCAGCTTTCCGGGACTAGCAAACAATGAGCAGTTCTTC.

This clonotype was counted only a few times. J is TRBJ2-7 and V is TRBV6-1, with unresolved D. The V end lost 8 bases, the J end lost 2 bases, and 16 bases lay between the germline ends. CDR1 and CDR2 from the germline V gene are MNHNS and SASEGT. The length of the CDR3 is 14 residues. This CDR3 is CASCQLGFPYEQYF. The CDR3 DNA reads TGTGCCAGCTGTCAGCTTGGCTTCCCCTACGAGCAGTACTTC.

This clonotype was recorded many times. This rearrangement joins TRBV7-9 to TRBJ2-7; D might be TRBD1 (6 bases). Germline CDR1 reads SEHNR; CDR2 reads FQNEAQ (reference sequence). The ends were cut back, 4 bases at V and 0 bases at J, with 13 bases in the middle. The length of the CDR3 is 15 residues. CDR3 region: CASSSTGTLSYEQYF. CDR3 nucleotides: TGTGCCAGCAGCTCAACCGGGACACTCTCCTACGAGCAGTACTTC.

This chain connects TRBV19 to TRBJ1-5; D remains unclear. CDR3 size: 16 residues. Germline values: CDR1 LNHDA, CDR2 SQIVND (reference sequence). V was cut by 3 bases and J by 0 bases, with 12 bases left in between. The CDR3 here is CASSISNFNSNQPQHF. The CDR3 nucleotides are TGTGCCAGTAGTATCTCCAACTTTAATAGCAATCAGCCCCAGCATTTT.

This clonotype showed up many times. The chain is built from TRBV5-6 and TRBJ2-5; 7 bases map to TRBD1. The germline CDR1 and CDR2 sequences are SGHDT and YYEEEE. V trimming: 4 bases; J trimming: 5 bases; junction bases outside the gene matches: 14. CDR3 length: 16 residues. This CDR3 is CASSLLVGQGVETQYF. CDR3 DNA: TGTGCCAGCAGCCTCCTGGTAGGTCAGGGGGTCGAGACCCAGTACTTC.

This clonotype was seen ten or more times. The junction does not match germline at one end; this may be a read error. The genes are TRBV7-7 and TRBJ2-1; 9 nucleotides match TRBD2. The CDR3 contains 15 residues. Germline V gives CDR1 SSHAT, CDR2 FNYEAQ (reference sequence). CDR3 DNA: TGTGCTAGCAGCTTAGGACTAGCGCGGAACAATGAGCAGTTCTTC. Its protein product is CASSLGLARNNEQFF.

The V call is TRBV5-1, the J call TRBJ2-7, with 9 bases lining up with TRBD2. CDR1 and CDR2 (germline): SGHRS, YFSETQ. The V gene end was trimmed by 3 bases and the J gene end by 4 bases; junction bases not matched to a gene: 8. CDR3 length: 15 amino acids. CDR3 sequence: CASSSGASGEYEQYF. The CDR3 bases are TGCGCCAGCAGCTCGGGGGCTAGCGGGGAATACGAGCAGTACTTC.

This clonotype was counted many times. The V and J genes are TRBV5-1 and TRBJ2-7, with TRBD2 as a possible D gene (6 bases). Germline loops: CDR1 SGHRS, CDR2 YFSETQ. V shed 2 bases and J shed 3 bases, with 12 bases lying between them. This CDR3 region has 14 residues. The CDR3 is CASSLGGAVYEQYF. DNA of the CDR3: TGCGCCAGCAGCTTAGGAGGGGCGGTCTACGAGCAGTACTTC.

Ten or more counts support this clonotype. CDR3 in amino acids: CSVPPGGNQPQHF. The CDR3 region has the DNA TGCAGTGTTCCGCCCGGGGGCAATCAGCCCCAGCATTTT. The chain carries TRBV20-1 and TRBJ1-5; D ambiguous. The germline V gene has CDR1 DFQATT and CDR2 SNEGSKA (reference sequence). V gave up 7 bases and J gave up 2 bases, with 12 bases separating them. The CDR3 is 13 residues long.

This clonotype was seen only a few times. The chain joins TRBV20-1 to TRBJ2-6, with D unresolved. The V gene lost 3 bases and the J gene lost 0 bases, with 6 bases spanning the gap. The CDR3 extends over 14 amino acids. The germline V gene encodes CDR1 DFQATT and CDR2 SNEGSKA (reference sequence). The CDR3 DNA follows: TGCAGTGCTAGGGCGCTCTCTGGGGCCAACGTCCTGACTTTC. Amino acid sequence: CSARALSGANVLTF.

Many counts were recorded for this clonotype. The V call is TRBV7-9, the J call TRBJ1-6; no clear D. V lost 5 bases to trimming and J lost 7 bases, with 9 bases between them. The CDR3 spans 13 residues. Looked up from germline, CDR1 is SEHNR and CDR2 is FQNEAQ (reference sequence). The DNA of the CDR3 is TGTGCCAGCAGCCGGAGAGACAATTCACCCCTCCACTTT. Amino acid sequence: CASSRRDNSPLHF.